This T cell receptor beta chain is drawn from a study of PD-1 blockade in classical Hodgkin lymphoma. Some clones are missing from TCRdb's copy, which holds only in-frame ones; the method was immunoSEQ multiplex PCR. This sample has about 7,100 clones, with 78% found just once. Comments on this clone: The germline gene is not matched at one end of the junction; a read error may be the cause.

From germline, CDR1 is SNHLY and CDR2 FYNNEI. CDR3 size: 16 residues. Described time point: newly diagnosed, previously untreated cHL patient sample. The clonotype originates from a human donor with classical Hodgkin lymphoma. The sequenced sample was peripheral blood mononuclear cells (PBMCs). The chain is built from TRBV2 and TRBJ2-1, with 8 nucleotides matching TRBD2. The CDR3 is CASREGLAMDGDEQFF. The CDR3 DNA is TGTGCCAGCAGGGAAGGACTAGCTATGGATGGGGATGAGCAGTTCTTC.